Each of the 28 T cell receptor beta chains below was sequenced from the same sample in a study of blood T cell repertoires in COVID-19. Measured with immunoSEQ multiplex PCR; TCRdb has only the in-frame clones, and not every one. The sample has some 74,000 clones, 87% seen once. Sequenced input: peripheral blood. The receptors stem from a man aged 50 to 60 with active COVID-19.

CDR3: CASSFEGDSGYTF. As DNA, the CDR3 is TGCGCCAGCAGCTTTGAAGGGGACTCTGGCTACACCTTC. The chain links TRBV5-1 to TRBJ1-2; D is possibly TRBD1 (5 bases). Germline values: CDR1 SGHRS, CDR2 YFSETQ. The CDR3 covers 13 residues. V gave up 2 bases and J gave up 7 bases, with 12 bases separating them.

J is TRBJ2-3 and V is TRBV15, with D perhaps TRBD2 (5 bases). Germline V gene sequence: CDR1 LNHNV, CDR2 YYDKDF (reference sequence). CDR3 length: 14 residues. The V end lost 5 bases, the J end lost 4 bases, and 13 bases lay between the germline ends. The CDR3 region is CATSQDTRADTQYF. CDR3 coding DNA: TGTGCCACCAGCCAAGATACTAGGGCAGATACGCAGTATTTT.

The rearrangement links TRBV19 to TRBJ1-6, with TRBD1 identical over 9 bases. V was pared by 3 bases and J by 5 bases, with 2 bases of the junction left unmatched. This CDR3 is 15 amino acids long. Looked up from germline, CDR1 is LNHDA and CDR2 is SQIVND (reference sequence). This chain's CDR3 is CASSIRQGDNSPLHF. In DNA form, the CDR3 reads TGTGCCAGTAGTATCCGACAGGGGGATAATTCACCCCTCCACTTT.

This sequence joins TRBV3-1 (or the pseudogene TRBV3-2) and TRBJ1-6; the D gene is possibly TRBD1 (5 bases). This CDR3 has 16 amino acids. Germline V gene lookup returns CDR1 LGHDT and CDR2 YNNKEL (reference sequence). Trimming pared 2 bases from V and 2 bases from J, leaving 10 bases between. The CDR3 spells CASSQSAGTYNSPLHF. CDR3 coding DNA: TGTGCCAGCAGCCAATCCGCAGGGACCTATAATTCACCCCTCCACTTT.

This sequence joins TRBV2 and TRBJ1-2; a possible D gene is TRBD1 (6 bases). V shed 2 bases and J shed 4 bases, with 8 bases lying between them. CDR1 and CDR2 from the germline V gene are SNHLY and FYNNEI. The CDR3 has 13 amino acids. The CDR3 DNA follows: TGTGCCAGCAGTGAAAACAGGGCCTATGGCTACACCTTC. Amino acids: CASSENRAYGYTF.

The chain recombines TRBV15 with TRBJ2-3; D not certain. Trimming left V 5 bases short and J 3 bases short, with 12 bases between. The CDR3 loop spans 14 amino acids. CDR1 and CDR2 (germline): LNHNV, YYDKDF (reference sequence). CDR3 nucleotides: TGTGCCACCAGCCCCCGCGGAAGGACAGATACGCAGTATTTT. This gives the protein CATSPRGRTDTQYF.

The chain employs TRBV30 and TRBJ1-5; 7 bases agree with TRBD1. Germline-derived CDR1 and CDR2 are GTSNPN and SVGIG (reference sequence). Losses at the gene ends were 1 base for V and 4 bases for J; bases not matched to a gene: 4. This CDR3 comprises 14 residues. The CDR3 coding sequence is TGTGCCTGGAGTGCTGGGACAGTAAATCAGCCCCAGCATTTT. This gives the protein CAWSAGTVNQPQHF.

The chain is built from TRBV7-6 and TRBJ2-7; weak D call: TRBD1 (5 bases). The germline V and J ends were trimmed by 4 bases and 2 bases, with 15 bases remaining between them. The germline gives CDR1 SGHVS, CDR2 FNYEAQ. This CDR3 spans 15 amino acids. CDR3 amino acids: CASSSNADTAYEQYF. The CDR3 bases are TGTGCCAGCAGCTCTAACGCGGACACAGCCTACGAGCAGTACTTC.

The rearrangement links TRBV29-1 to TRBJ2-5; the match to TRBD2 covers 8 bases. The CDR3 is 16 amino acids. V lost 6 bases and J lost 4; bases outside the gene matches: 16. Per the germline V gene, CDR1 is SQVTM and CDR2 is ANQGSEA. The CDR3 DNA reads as TGCAGCGTGGGCCGACTCGACGGGGGGGGAAGAGAGACCCAGTACTTC. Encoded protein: CSVGRLDGGGRETQYF.

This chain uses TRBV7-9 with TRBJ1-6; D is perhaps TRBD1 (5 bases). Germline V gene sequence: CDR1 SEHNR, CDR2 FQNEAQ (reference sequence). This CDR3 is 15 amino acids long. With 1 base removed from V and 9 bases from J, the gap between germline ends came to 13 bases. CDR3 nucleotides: TGTGCCAGCAGCTTAGAGGCAGGGAACCTTTCACCCCTCCACTTT. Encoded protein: CASSLEAGNLSPLHF.

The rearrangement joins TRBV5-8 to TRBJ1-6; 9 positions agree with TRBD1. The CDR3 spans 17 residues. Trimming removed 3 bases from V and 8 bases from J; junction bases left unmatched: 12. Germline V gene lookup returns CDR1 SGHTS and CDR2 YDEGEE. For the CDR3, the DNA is TGTGCCAGCAGCTACACTTTTTCACAGGGGGCGGATTCACCCCTCCACTTT. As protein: CASSYTFSQGADSPLHF.

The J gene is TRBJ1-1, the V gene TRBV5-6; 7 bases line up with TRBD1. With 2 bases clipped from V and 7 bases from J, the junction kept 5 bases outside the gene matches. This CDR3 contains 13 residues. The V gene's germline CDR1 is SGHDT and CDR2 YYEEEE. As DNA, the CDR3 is TGTGCCAGCAGCTTACAGGGGCGTTATGAAGCTTTCTTT. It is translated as CASSLQGRYEAFF.

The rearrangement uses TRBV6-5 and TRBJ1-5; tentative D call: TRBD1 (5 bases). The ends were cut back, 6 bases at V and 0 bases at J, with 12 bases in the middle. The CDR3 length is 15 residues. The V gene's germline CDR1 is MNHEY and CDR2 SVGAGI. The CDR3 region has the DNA TGTGCCAGCAGGAGGGAGGGGACTAGCAATCAGCCCCAGCATTTT. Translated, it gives CASRREGTSNQPQHF.

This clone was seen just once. CDR3 nucleotide sequence: TGTGCCAGCAGCCCGGACAGGGCCAACACTGAAGCTTTCTTT. Its translation: CASSPDRANTEAFF. V gene TRBV27 combines with J gene TRBJ1-1; the match to TRBD1 covers 8 bases. The V gene end was trimmed by 6 bases and the J gene end by 2 bases; junction bases not matched to a gene: 5. Looked up from germline, CDR1 is MNHEY and CDR2 is SMNVEV (reference sequence). This CDR3 is 14 amino acids long.

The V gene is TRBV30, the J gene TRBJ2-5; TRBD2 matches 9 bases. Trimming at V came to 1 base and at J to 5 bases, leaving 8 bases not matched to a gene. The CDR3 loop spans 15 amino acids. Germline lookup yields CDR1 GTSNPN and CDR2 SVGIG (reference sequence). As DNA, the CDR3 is TGTGCCTGGAGTGGGAGGCGGGGGGGCTGGGAGACCCAGTACTTC. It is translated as CAWSGRRGGWETQYF.

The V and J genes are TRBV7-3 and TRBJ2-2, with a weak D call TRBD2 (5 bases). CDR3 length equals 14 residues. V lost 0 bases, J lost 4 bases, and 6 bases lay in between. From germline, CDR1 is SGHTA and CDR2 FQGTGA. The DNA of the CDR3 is TGTGCCAGCAGCTTAACCCGGGGCACCGGGGAGCTGTTTTTT. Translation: CASSLTRGTGELFF.

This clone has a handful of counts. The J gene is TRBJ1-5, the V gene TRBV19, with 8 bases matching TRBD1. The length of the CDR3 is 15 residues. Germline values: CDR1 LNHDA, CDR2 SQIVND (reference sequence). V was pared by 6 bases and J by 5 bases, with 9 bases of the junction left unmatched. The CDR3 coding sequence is TGTGCCAGTAGGGAGGGGACAGGAGTCGATCAGCCCCAGCATTTT. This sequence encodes CASREGTGVDQPQHF.

The CDR3: CASSDAGAVTEAFF. CDR3 nucleotide sequence: TGTGCCAGCAGTGATGCAGGGGCCGTTACTGAAGCTTTCTTT. J is TRBJ1-1 and V is TRBV28, with a tentative D call TRBD1 (6 bases). The CDR3 loop spans 14 amino acids. Looked up from germline, CDR1 is MDHEN and CDR2 is SYDVKM. The V and J ends lost 5 bases and 5 bases respectively, with 15 bases between them.

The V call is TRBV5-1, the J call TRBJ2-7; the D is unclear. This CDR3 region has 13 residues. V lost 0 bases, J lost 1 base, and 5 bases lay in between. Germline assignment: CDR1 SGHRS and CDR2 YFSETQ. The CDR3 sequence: CASSLDESYEQYF. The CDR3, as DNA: TGCGCCAGCAGCTTGGATGAGTCCTACGAGCAGTACTTC.

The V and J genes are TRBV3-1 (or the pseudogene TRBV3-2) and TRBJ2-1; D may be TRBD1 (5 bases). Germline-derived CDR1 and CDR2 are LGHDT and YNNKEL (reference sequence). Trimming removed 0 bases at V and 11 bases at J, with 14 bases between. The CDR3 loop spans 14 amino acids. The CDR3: CASSQDPRAGKQFF. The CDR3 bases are TGTGCCAGCAGCCAAGATCCCAGGGCCGGAAAGCAGTTCTTC.

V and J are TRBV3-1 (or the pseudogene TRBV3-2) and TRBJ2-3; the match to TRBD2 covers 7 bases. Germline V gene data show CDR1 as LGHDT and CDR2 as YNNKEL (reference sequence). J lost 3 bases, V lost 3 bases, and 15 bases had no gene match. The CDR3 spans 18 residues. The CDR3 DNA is TGTGCCAGCAGCCATAACCGACTGCCTAGCGGCAAGACAGATACGCAGTATTTT. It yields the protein CASSHNRLPSGKTDTQYF.

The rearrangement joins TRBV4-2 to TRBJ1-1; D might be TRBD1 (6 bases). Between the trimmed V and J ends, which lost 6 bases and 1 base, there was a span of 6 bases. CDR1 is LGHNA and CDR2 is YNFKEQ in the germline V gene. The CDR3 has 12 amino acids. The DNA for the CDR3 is TGTGCCAGCAGACAGGGGAACACTGAAGCTTTCTTT. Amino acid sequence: CASRQGNTEAFF.

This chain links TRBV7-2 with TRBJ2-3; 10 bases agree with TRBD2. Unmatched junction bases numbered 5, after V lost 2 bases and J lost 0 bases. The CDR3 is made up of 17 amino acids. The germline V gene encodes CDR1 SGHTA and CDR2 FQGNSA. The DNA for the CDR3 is TGTGCCAGCAGCTTAACGACTAGCGGGCTTAGCACAGATACGCAGTATTTT. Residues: CASSLTTSGLSTDTQYF.

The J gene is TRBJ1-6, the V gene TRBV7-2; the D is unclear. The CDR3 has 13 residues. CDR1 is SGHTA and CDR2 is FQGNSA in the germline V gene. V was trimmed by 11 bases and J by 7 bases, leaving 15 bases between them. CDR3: CAVAGRGNSPLHF. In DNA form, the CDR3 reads TGTGCCGTAGCTGGGCGAGGGAATTCACCCCTCCACTTT.

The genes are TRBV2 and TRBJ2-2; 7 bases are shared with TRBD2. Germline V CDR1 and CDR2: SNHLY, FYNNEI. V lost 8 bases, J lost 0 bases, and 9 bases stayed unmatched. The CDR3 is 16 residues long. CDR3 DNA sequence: TGTGCCAGCCGGGACCCGGGACTAACGAACACCGGGGAGCTGTTTTTT. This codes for CASRDPGLTNTGELFF.

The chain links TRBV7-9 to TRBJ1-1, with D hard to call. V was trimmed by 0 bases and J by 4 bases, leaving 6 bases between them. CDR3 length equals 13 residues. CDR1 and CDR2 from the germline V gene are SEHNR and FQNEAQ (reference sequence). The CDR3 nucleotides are TGTGCCAGCAGCTTAGCGCGGGTCACTGAAGCTTTCTTT. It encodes CASSLARVTEAFF. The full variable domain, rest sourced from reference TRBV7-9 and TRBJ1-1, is DTGVSQNPRHKITKRGQNVTFRCDPISEHNRLYWYRQTLGQGPEFLTYFQNEAQLEKSRLLSDRFSAERPKGSFSTLEIQRTEQGDSAMYLCASSLARVTEAFFGQGTRLTVV.

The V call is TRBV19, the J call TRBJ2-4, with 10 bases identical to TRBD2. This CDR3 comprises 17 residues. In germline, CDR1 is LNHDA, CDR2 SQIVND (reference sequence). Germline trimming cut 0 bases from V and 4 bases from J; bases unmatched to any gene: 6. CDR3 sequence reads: CASSIDLLAGPKNIQYF. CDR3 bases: TGTGCCAGTAGTATAGACTTACTAGCGGGGCCTAAAAACATTCAGTACTTC.

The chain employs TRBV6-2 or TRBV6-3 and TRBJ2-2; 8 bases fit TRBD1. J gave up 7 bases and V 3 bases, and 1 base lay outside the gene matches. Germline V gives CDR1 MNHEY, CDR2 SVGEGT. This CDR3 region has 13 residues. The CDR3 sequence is CASSYTGGGELFF. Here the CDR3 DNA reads TGTGCCAGCAGTTATACAGGGGGCGGGGAGCTGTTTTTT.